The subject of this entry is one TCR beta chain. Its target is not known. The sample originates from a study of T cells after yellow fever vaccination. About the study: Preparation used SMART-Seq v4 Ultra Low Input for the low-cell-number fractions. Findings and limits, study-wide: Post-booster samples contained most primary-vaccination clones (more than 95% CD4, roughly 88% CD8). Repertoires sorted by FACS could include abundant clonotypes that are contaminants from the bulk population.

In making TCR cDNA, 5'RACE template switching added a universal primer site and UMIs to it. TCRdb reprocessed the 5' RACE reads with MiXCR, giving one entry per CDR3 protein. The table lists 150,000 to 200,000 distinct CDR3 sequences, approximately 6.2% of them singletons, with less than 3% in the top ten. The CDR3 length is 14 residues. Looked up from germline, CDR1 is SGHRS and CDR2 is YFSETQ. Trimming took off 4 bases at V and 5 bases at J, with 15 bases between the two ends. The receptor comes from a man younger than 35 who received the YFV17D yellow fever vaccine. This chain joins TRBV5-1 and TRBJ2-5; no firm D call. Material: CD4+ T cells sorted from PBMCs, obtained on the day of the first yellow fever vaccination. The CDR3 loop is CASSSLAGPETQYF. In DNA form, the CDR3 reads TGCGCCAGCAGCAGCTTGGCCGGGCCCGAGACCCAGTACTTC.